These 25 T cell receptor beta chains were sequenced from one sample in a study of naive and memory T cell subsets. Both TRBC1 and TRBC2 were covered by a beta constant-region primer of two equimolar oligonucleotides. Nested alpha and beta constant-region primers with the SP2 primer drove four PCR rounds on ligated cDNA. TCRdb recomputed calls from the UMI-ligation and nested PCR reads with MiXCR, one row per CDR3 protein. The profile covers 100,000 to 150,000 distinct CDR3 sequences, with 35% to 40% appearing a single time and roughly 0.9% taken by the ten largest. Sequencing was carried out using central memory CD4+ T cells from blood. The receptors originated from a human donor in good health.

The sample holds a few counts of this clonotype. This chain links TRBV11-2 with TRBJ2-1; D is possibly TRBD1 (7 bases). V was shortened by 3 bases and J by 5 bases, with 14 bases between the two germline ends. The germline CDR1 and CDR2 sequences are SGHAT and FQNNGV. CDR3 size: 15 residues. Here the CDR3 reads CASSFRQGGNNEQFF. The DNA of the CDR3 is TGTGCCAGCAGCTTTCGACAGGGAGGAAACAATGAGCAGTTCTTC.

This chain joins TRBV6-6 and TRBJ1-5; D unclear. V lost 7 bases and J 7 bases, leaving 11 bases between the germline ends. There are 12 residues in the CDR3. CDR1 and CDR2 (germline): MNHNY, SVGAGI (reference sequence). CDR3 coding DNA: TGTGCCAGCACGTATGGTGAACAGCCCCAGCATTTT. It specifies CASTYGEQPQHF.

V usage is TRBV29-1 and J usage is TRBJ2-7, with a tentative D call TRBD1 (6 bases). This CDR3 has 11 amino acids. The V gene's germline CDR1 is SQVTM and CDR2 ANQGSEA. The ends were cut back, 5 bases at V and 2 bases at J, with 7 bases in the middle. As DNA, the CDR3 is TGCAGCGTTTCAGGGGCCTACGAGCAGTACTTC. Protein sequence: CSVSGAYEQYF.

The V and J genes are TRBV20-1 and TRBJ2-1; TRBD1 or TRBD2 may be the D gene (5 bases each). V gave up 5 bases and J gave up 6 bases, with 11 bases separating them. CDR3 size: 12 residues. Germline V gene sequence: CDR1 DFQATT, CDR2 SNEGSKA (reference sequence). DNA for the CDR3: TGCAGTGCTGGCCCCGGGGCCAATGAGCAGTTCTTC. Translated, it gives CSAGPGANEQFF.

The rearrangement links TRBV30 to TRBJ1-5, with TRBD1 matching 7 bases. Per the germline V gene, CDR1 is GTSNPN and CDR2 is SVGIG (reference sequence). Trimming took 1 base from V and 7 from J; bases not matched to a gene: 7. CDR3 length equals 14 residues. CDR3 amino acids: CAWSGNRGAQPQHF. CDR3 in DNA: TGTGCCTGGAGTGGAAACAGGGGCGCACAGCCCCAGCATTTT. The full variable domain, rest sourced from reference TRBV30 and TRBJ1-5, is SQTIHQWPATLVQPVGSPLSLECTVEGTSNPNLYWYRQAAGRGLQLLFYSVGIGQISSEVPQNLSASRPQDRQFILSSKKLLLSDSGFYLCAWSGNRGAQPQHFGDGTRLSIL.

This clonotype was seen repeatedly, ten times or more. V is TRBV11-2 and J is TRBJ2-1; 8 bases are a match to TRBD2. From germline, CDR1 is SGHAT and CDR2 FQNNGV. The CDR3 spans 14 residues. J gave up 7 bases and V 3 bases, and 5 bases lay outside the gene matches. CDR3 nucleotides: TGTGCCAGCAGCTTTAGCGGGACGATTAATGAGCAGTTCTTC. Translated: CASSFSGTINEQFF.

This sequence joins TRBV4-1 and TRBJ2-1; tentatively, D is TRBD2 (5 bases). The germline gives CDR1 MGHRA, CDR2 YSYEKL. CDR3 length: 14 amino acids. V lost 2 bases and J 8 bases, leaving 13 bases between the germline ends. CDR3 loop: CASSQTTSFDEQFF. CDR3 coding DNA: TGCGCCAGCAGCCAAACCACTAGTTTCGATGAGCAGTTCTTC.

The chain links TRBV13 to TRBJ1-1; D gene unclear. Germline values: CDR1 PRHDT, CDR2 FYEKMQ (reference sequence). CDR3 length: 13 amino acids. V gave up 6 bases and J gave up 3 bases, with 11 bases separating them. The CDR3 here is CASRFVYYTEAFF. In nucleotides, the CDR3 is TGTGCCAGCAGATTCGTATATTACACTGAAGCTTTCTTT.

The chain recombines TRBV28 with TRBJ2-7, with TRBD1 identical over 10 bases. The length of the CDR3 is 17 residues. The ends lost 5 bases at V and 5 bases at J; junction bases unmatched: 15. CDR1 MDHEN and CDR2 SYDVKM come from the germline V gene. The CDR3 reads CASSTPTDRGLRNEQYF. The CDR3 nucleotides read TGTGCCAGCAGTACTCCGACAGACAGGGGGCTAAGGAACGAGCAGTACTTC. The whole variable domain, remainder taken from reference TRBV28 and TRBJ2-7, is DVKVTQSSRYLVKRTGEKVFLECVQDMDHENMFWYRQDPGLGLRLIYFSYDVKMKEKGDIPEGYSVSREKKERFSLILESASTNQTSMYLCASSTPTDRGLRNEQYFGPGTRLTVT.

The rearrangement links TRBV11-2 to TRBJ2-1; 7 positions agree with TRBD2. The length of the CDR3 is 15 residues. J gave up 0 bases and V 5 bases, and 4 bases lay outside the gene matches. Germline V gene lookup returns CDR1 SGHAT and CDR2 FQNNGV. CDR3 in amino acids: CASSPGLHSYNEQFF. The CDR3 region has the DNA TGTGCCAGCAGCCCGGGACTACACTCCTACAATGAGCAGTTCTTC.

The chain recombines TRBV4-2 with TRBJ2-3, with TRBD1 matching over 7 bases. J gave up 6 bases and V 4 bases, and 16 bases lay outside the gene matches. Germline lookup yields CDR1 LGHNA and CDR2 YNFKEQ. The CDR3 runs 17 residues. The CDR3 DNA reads TGTGCCAGCAGCCTACAACCGCGGACAGGAGGTGGGGATACGCAGTATTTT. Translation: CASSLQPRTGGGDTQYF.

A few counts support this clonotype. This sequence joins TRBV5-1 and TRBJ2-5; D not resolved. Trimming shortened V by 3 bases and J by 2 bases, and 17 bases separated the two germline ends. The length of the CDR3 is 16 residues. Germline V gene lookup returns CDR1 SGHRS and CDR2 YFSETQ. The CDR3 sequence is CASSSLGLGLQETQYF. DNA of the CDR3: TGCGCCAGCAGCTCCCTCGGATTAGGCCTTCAAGAGACCCAGTACTTC. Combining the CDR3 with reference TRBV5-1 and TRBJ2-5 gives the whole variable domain KAGVTQTPRYLIKTRGQQVTLSCSPISGHRSVSWYQQTPGQGLQFLFEYFSETQRNKGNFPGRFSGRQFSNSRSEMNVSTLELGDSALYLCASSSLGLGLQETQYFGPGTRLLVL.

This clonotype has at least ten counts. The CDR3 protein is CASSSLGTGLNQPQHF. The DNA for the CDR3 is TGTGCCAGCAGTTCTCTAGGGACAGGTTTGAATCAGCCCCAGCATTTT. This sequence joins TRBV28 and TRBJ1-5; TRBD1 matches at 8 bases. The CDR3 contains 16 residues. In germline, CDR1 is MDHEN, CDR2 SYDVKM. V dropped 4 bases and J dropped 4; count of bases not matched to a gene: 9.

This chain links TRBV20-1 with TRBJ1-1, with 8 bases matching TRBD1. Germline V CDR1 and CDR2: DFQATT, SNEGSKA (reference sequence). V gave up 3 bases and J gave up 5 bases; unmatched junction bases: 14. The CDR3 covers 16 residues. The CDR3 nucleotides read TGCAGTGCTAGTAGGGGGGCAGGGGGCTCTGGGACTGAAGCTTTCTTT. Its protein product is CSASRGAGGSGTEAFF.

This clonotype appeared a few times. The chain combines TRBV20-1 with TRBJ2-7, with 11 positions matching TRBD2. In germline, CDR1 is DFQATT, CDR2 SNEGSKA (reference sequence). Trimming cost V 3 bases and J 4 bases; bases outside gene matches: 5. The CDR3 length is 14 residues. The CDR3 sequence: CSASSGRAGYEQYF. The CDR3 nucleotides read TGCAGTGCTAGTAGCGGGAGGGCCGGATACGAGCAGTACTTC.

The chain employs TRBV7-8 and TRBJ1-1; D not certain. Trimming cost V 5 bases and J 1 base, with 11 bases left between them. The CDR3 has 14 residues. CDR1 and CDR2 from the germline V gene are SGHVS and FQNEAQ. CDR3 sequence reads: CASSPDGGNTEAFF. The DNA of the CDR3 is TGTGCCAGCAGCCCGGATGGTGGGAACACTGAAGCTTTCTTT.

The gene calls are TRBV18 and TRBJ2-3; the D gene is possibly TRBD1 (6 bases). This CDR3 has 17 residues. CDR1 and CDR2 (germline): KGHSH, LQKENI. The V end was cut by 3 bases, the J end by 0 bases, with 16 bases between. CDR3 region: CASSPLRDIPSTDTQYF. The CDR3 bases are TGTGCCAGCTCACCCCTACGGGACATACCTAGCACAGATACGCAGTATTTT.

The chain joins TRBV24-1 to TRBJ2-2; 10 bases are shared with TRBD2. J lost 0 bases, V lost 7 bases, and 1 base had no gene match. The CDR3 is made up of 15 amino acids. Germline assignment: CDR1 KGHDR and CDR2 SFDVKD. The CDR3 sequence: CATRTSGSNTGELFF. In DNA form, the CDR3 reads TGTGCCACCAGGACTAGCGGGTCGAACACCGGGGAGCTGTTTTTT.

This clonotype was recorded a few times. The CDR3 is CSAATSGIYNEQFF. DNA for the CDR3: TGCAGTGCCGCGACTAGCGGGATTTACAATGAGCAGTTCTTC. This chain links TRBV20-1 with TRBJ2-1; 11 nucleotides agree with TRBD2. The CDR3 covers 14 residues. Germline loops: CDR1 DFQATT, CDR2 SNEGSKA (reference sequence). V was pared by 6 bases and J by 4 bases, with 5 bases of the junction left unmatched.

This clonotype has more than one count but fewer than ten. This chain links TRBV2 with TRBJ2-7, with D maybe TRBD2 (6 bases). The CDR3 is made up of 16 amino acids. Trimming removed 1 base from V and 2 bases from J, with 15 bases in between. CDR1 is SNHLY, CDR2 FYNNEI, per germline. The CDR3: CASSEVRAGPAYEQYF. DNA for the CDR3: TGTGCCAGCAGTGAAGTTCGGGCGGGGCCCGCCTACGAGCAGTACTTC.

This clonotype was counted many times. The CDR3 here is CASSQGLITGELFF. CDR3 nucleotides: TGTGCCAGCAGCCAAGGCCTCATCACCGGGGAGCTGTTTTTT. The chain is built from TRBV14 and TRBJ2-2; D is unclear. Trimming took 1 base from V and 4 from J, leaving 7 bases between them. The CDR3 runs to 14 residues. Germline values: CDR1 SGHDN, CDR2 FVKESK.

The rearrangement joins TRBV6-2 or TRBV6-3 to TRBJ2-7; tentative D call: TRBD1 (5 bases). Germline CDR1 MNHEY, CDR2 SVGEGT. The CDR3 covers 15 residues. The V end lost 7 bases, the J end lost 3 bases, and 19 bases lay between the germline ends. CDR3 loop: CASKTTLDRGYEQYF. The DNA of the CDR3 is TGTGCCAGCAAGACCACCCTCGACAGAGGCTACGAGCAGTACTTC.

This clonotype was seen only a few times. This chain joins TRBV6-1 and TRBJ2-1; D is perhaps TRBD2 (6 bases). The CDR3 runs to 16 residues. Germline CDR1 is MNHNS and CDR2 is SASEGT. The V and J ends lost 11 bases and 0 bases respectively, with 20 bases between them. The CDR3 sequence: CASAPTRPSSYNEQFF. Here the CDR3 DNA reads TGTGCCTCAGCCCCGACTAGACCTAGCTCCTACAATGAGCAGTTCTTC.

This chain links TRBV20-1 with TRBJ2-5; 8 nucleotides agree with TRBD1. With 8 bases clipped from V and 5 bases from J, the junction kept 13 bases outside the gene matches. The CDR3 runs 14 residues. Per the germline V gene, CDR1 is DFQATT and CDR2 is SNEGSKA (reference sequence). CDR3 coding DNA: TGCAGTCCACAGGGGGAACCTCCTTGGGAGACCCAGTACTTC. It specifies CSPQGEPPWETQYF.

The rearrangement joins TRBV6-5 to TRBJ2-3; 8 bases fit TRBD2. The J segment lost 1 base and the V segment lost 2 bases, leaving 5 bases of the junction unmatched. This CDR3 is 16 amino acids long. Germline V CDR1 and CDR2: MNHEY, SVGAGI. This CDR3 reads CASSYRTSRGTDTQYF. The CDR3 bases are TGTGCCAGCAGTTACCGGACTAGCCGCGGCACAGATACGCAGTATTTT.